The clone carrying this T cell receptor beta chain was seen a handful of times. This record comes from a study of patients and donors after allogeneic stem cell transplantation. The germline CDR1 and CDR2 sequences are MNHEY and SMNVEV (reference sequence). V lost 11 bases to trimming and J lost 1 base, with 14 bases between them. CDR3 length: 13 residues. Each CDR3 protein is one row after TCRdb ran MiXCR on the RT-PCR reads. The sample has some 880,000 distinct CDR3 sequences, about a sixth seen once. V is TRBV27 and J is TRBJ1-1; maybe TRBD1 (5 bases). The material sequenced was blood, either unsorted or a sorted T cell fraction (not recorded which). This receptor was identified in a human donor who was either an allogeneic HSCT recipient or a stem cell or donor lymphocyte infusion donor (not recorded which). It is not recorded whose cells these are; they may come from a transplant donor. CDR3 nucleotides: TGTGCCGTGGGACCCATGTGGAACACTGAAGCTTTCTTT. This sequence encodes CAVGPMWNTEAFF.